This T cell receptor beta chain was sequenced for a study of CD8 T cell repertoires and HIV-1 epitope variants. Study background: T cells were stimulated with Twenty-five Gag and Nef peptides separately.

This CDR3 has 15 amino acids. From germline, CDR1 is SGHAT and CDR2 FQNNGV. Trimming removed 5 bases from V and 2 bases from J; junction bases left unmatched: 6. Notes on the study in general: Of under ten antigen-specific beta clonotypes, five to seven appeared to cross-react with escape variants.

Repertoires were generated with immunoSEQ multiplex PCR, while TCRdb's copy carries only in-frame clones and drops some. The sample contains 95,000 or so clones, roughly 80% of which appear only once. As for this clone: Its target is unknown.

Sequenced sample: uncultured baseline CD8+ T cells from peripheral blood mononuclear cells (PBMCs). The chain carries TRBV11-2 and TRBJ2-3; 8 bases match TRBD1. The receptor's source is a male donor with HIV. CDR3 nucleotide sequence: TGTGCCAGCAGCCCAGGACAGGGCAACACAGATACGCAGTATTTT. It yields the protein CASSPGQGNTDTQYF.